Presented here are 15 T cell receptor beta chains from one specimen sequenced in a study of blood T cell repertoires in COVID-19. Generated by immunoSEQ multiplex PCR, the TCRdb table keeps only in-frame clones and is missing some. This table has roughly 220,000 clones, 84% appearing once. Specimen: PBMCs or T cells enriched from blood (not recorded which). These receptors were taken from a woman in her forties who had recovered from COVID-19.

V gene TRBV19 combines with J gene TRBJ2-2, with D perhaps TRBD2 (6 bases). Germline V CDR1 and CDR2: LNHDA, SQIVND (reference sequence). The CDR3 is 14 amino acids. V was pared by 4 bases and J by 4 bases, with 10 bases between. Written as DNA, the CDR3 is TGTGCCAGTAGTACCCAGCGGGCCACCGGGGAGCTGTTTTTT. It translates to CASSTQRATGELFF. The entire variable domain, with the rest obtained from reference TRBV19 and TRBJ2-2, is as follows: DGGITQSPKYLFRKEGQNVTLSCEQNLNHDAMYWYRQDPGQGLRLIYYSQIVNDFQKGDIAEGYSVSREKKESFPLTVTSAQKNPTAFYLCASSTQRATGELFFGEGSRLTVL.

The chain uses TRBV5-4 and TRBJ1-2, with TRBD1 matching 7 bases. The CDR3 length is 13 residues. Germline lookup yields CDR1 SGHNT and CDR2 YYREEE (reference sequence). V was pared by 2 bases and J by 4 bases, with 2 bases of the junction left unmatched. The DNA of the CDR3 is TGTGCCAGCAGCTTAGGGACAGCCTATGGCTACACCTTC. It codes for CASSLGTAYGYTF.

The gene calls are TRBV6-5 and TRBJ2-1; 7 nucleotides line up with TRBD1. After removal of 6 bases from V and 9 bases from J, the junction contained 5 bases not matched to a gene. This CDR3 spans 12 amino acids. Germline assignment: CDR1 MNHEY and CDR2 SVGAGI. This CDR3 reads CASRGDRVEQFF. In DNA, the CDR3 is TGTGCCAGCAGAGGAGACAGGGTTGAGCAGTTCTTC.

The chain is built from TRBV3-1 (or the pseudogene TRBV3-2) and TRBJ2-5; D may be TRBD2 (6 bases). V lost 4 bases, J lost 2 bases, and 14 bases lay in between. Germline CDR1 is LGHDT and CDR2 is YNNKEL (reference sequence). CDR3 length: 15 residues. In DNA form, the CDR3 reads TGTGCCAGCAGCCCCCCCTTGCGGGGTCAAGAGACCCAGTACTTC. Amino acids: CASSPPLRGQETQYF.

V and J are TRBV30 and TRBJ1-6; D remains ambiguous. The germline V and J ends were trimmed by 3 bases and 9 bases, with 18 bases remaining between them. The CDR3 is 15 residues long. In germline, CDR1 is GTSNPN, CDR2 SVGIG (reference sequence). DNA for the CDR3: TGTGCCTGGAGCGCACCGGGATCCATCTTTTCACCCCTCCACTTT. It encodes CAWSAPGSIFSPLHF.

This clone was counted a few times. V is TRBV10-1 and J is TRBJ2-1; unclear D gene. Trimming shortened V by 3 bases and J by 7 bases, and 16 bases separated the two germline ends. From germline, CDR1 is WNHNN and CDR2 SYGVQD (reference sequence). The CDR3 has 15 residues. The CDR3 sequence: CASSDLGILGNEQFF. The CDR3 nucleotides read TGCGCCAGCAGTGATTTGGGCATCCTTGGGAATGAGCAGTTCTTC.

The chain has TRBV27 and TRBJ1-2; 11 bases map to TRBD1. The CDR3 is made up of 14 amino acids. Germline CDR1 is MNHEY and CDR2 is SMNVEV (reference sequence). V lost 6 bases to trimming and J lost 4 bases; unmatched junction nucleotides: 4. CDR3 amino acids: CASSWTGGAYGYTF. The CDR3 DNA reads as TGTGCCAGCAGCTGGACAGGGGGCGCCTATGGCTACACCTTC.

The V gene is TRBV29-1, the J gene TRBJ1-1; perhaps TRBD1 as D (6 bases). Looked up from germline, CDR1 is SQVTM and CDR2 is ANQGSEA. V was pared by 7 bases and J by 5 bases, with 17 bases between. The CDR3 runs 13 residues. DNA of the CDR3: TGCAGCGCGTCTAACAGGGAAATAACTGAAGCTTTCTTT. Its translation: CSASNREITEAFF.

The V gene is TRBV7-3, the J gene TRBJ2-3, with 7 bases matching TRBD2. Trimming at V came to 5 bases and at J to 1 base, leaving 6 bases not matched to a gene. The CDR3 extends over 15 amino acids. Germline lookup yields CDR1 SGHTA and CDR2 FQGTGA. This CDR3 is CASSLAAGRTDTQYF. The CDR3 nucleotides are TGTGCCAGCAGCCTAGCGGCGGGACGCACAGATACGCAGTATTTT.

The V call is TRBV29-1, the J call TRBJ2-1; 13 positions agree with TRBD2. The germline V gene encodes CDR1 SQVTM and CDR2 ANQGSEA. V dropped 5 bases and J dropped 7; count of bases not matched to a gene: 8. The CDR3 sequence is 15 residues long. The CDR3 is CSVRGTGLAGNEQFF. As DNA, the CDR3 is TGCAGCGTTAGAGGTACGGGACTAGCGGGAAATGAGCAGTTCTTC.

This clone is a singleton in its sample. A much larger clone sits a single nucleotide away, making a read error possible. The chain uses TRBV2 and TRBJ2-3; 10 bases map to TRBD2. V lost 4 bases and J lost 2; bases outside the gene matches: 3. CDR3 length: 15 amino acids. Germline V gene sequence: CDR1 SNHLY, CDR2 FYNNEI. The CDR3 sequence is CASSGGTSVTDTQYF. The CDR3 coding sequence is TGTGCCAGCAGTGGGGGGACTAGCGTCACAGATACGCAGTATTTT.

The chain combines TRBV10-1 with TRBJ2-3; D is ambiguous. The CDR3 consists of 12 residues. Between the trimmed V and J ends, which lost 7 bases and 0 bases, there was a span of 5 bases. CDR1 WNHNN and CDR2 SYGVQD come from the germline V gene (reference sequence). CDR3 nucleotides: TGCGCCAGCAATCCTAGCACAGATACGCAGTATTTT. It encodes CASNPSTDTQYF.

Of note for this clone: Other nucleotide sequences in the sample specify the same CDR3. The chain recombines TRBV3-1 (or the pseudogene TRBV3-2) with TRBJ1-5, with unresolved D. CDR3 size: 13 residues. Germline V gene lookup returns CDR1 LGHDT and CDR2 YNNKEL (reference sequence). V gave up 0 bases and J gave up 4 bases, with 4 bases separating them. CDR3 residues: CASSQDLNQPQHF. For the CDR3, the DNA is TGTGCCAGCAGCCAAGACCTTAATCAGCCCCAGCATTTT.

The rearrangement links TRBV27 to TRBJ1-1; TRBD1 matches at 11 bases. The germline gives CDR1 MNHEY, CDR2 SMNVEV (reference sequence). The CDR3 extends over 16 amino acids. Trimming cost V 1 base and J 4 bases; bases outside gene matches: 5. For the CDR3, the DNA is TGTGCCAGCAGTTTATTCTTCGGGACAGGGGGCACTGAAGCTTTCTTT. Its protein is CASSLFFGTGGTEAFF.

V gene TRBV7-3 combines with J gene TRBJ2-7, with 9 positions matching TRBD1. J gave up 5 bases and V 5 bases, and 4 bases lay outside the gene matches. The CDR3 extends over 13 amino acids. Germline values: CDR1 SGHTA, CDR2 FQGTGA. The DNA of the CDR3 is TGTGCCAGCAGCAAACGGACAGGGGACGAGCAGTACTTC. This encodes CASSKRTGDEQYF.